This T cell receptor beta chain was recovered during a study of response to subunit inactivated influenza vaccine. In TCRdb, the RT-PCR reads were re-called with MiXCR into one record per CDR3 protein. The data show 550,000 to 800,000 distinct CDR3 sequences, approximately 15% seen once. Germline V lookup: CDR1 LGHDT, CDR2 YNNKEL (reference sequence). The V gene end was trimmed by 1 base and the J gene end by 5 bases; junction bases not matched to a gene: 3. The CDR3 totals 16 residues. To note about this clonotype: Antigen specificity is unknown.

Findings and limits, study-wide: It was suggested by the authors that few new T cells are recruited by each seasonal influenza vaccination.

The starting material was PBMCs from blood, obtained about 13 days after vaccination. V is TRBV3-1 and J is TRBJ2-1; the match to TRBD2 covers 12 bases. The source is a man aged 45-60 years who received an inactivated influenza vaccine. DNA for the CDR3: TGTGCCAGCAGCCAAGTCCTAGCGGGAGGGAACAATGAGCAGTTCTTC. It specifies CASSQVLAGGNNEQFF.